This is a list of T cell receptor beta chains from one sample in a study of blood T cell repertoires in COVID-19. Assay used: immunoSEQ multiplex PCR; TCRdb lists only in-frame clones, some missing. The sample gives roughly 250,000 clones, 84% of which show up once; 8.6% is in the top ten. Sequencing was performed on peripheral blood. The source is a human donor in a cohort sampled during active COVID-19. CDR3s include the opening cysteine and the closing phenylalanine or tryptophan. Each record gives: V gene, J gene, D gene, clone size, CDR3 protein, CDR3 DNA. D genes are given only for firm matches. Clone size is shown for a subset of rows, as once, few, many or a class of expanded clone.

V gene: TRBV5-5; J gene: TRBJ1-6; D gene: TRBD1; clone size: -; CDR3 protein: CASSFSYRQGASSYNSPLHF; CDR3 DNA: TGTGCCAGCAGCTTCTCCTACCGACAGGGGGCTAGCTCCTATAATTCACCCCTCCACTTT
V gene: TRBV10-2; J gene: TRBJ2-2; D gene: -; clone size: -; CDR3 protein: CASRRRLARYTGELFF; CDR3 DNA: TGCGCCAGCAGGCGTCGGCTAGCGAGATACACCGGGGAGCTGTTTTTT
V gene: TRBV3-1/TRBV3-2; J gene: TRBJ1-1; D gene: TRBD1; clone size: -; CDR3 protein: CASSPYRGPPEAFF; CDR3 DNA: TGTGCCAGCAGCCCTTACAGGGGTCCCCCTGAAGCTTTCTTT
V gene: TRBV2; J gene: TRBJ1-5; D gene: -; clone size: -; CDR3 protein: CASKGDSNQPQHF; CDR3 DNA: TGTGCCAGCAAGGGGGATAGCAATCAGCCCCAGCATTTT
V gene: TRBV3-1/TRBV3-2; J gene: TRBJ2-7; D gene: -; clone size: -; CDR3 protein: CASSQDAGFQVYEQYF; CDR3 DNA: TGTGCCAGCAGCCAAGATGCTGGGTTCCAGGTCTACGAGCAGTACTTC
V gene: TRBV18; J gene: TRBJ1-1; D gene: TRBD1; clone size: -; CDR3 protein: CASSPPGTVNTEAFF; CDR3 DNA: TGTGCCAGCTCACCTCCGGGGACAGTGAACACTGAAGCTTTCTTT
V gene: TRBV11-2; J gene: TRBJ2-7; D gene: TRBD2; clone size: few; CDR3 protein: CASSGLGAGYEQYF; CDR3 DNA: TGTGCCAGCAGCGGACTAGGGGCCGGATACGAGCAGTACTTC
V gene: TRBV4-1; J gene: TRBJ1-2; D gene: TRBD1; clone size: -; CDR3 protein: CASSQATRDRVLLGYGYTF; CDR3 DNA: TGCGCCAGCAGCCAAGCGACTCGAGACAGGGTCCTCCTAGGCTATGGCTACACCTTC
V gene: TRBV4-1; J gene: TRBJ2-7; D gene: -; clone size: -; CDR3 protein: CASSQETASSSYEQYF; CDR3 DNA: TGCGCCAGCAGCCAAGAGACGGCTAGCTCTTCCTACGAGCAGTACTTC
V gene: TRBV11-2; J gene: TRBJ1-1; D gene: TRBD1; clone size: -; CDR3 protein: CASSLPVGSGTGGTEAFF; CDR3 DNA: TGTGCCAGCAGCTTACCCGTAGGATCCGGGACAGGGGGCACTGAAGCTTTCTTT
V gene: TRBV19; J gene: TRBJ2-3; D gene: TRBD1; clone size: -; CDR3 protein: CASKDRGLSTDTQYF; CDR3 DNA: TGTGCCAGTAAGGACAGGGGGCTAAGCACAGATACGCAGTATTTT
V gene: TRBV5-1; J gene: TRBJ2-6; D gene: -; clone size: -; CDR3 protein: CASTPGAGANVLTF; CDR3 DNA: TGCGCCAGCACCCCAGGGGCTGGGGCCAACGTCCTGACTTTC
V gene: TRBV7-9; J gene: TRBJ2-4; D gene: -; clone size: -; CDR3 protein: CASSAWTDLAKNIQYF; CDR3 DNA: TGTGCCAGCAGCGCCTGGACAGATTTAGCCAAAAACATTCAGTACTTC
V gene: TRBV4-2; J gene: TRBJ2-1; D gene: TRBD2; clone size: -; CDR3 protein: CASSPSGGGYNEQFF; CDR3 DNA: TGTGCCAGCAGTCCGAGCGGGGGGGGCTATAATGAGCAGTTCTTC
V gene: TRBV10-2; J gene: TRBJ1-6; D gene: -; clone size: -; CDR3 protein: CASSVIQGLGSPLHF; CDR3 DNA: TGCGCCAGCAGTGTAATACAGGGCCTAGGTTCACCCCTCCACTTT
V gene: TRBV19; J gene: TRBJ1-3; D gene: -; clone size: -; CDR3 protein: CASSRFSSGNTIYF; CDR3 DNA: TGTGCCAGTAGTCGTTTCAGCTCTGGAAACACCATATATTTT
V gene: TRBV19; J gene: TRBJ1-1; D gene: TRBD1; clone size: -; CDR3 protein: CASSTGQTNTEAFF; CDR3 DNA: TGTGCCAGTAGTACGGGACAGACGAACACTGAAGCTTTCTTT
V gene: TRBV5-1; J gene: TRBJ1-2; D gene: TRBD1; clone size: -; CDR3 protein: CASSLGTGANYGYTF; CDR3 DNA: TGCGCCAGCAGCTTGGGGACAGGGGCAAACTATGGCTACACCTTC
V gene: TRBV9; J gene: TRBJ2-3; D gene: TRBD2; clone size: -; CDR3 protein: CASSTTGTSGGLYF; CDR3 DNA: TGTGCCAGCAGCACTACCGGGACTAGCGGGGGGCTGTATTTT
V gene: TRBV6-5; J gene: TRBJ2-3; D gene: -; clone size: -; CDR3 protein: CASSYSSNVRADTQYF; CDR3 DNA: TGTGCCAGCAGTTACTCCTCAAACGTCCGGGCAGATACGCAGTATTTT
V gene: TRBV4-2; J gene: TRBJ2-3; D gene: -; clone size: -; CDR3 protein: CASSPFTSTDTQYF; CDR3 DNA: TGTGCCAGCAGCCCCTTCACTAGCACAGATACGCAGTATTTT
V gene: TRBV20-1; J gene: TRBJ1-1; D gene: -; clone size: -; CDR3 protein: CSASSGLSFAEAFF; CDR3 DNA: TGCAGTGCTAGTTCAGGACTGTCCTTCGCTGAAGCTTTCTTT
V gene: TRBV6-5; J gene: TRBJ2-2; D gene: -; clone size: -; CDR3 protein: CASRNTNTGELFF; CDR3 DNA: TGTGCCAGCAGGAACACGAACACCGGGGAGCTGTTTTTT
V gene: TRBV27; J gene: TRBJ1-1; D gene: -; clone size: -; CDR3 protein: CASSLKRPAGMVAFF; CDR3 DNA: TGTGCCAGCAGTTTAAAGCGTCCAGCGGGGATGGTAGCTTTCTTT
V gene: TRBV7-9; J gene: TRBJ1-1; D gene: -; clone size: -; CDR3 protein: CASSLSRTPNTEAFF; CDR3 DNA: TGTGCCAGCAGCTTATCCCGAACTCCGAACACTGAAGCTTTCTTT
V gene: TRBV16; J gene: TRBJ1-2; D gene: TRBD1; clone size: -; CDR3 protein: CASSQRTGGSYGYTF; CDR3 DNA: TGTGCCAGCAGCCAACGGACAGGGGGCAGCTATGGCTACACCTTC
V gene: TRBV29-1; J gene: TRBJ2-3; D gene: TRBD2; clone size: -; CDR3 protein: CSVVGGGHSTDTQYF; CDR3 DNA: TGCAGCGTTGTAGGCGGGGGGCATAGCACAGATACGCAGTATTTT
V gene: TRBV4-1; J gene: TRBJ2-2; D gene: TRBD2; clone size: -; CDR3 protein: CASSPVGTSGRPDTGELFF; CDR3 DNA: TGCGCCAGCAGCCCCGTCGGGACTAGCGGGAGACCGGACACCGGGGAGCTGTTTTTT
V gene: TRBV18; J gene: TRBJ2-2; D gene: TRBD2; clone size: -; CDR3 protein: CASSPYSGGSDTGELFF; CDR3 DNA: TGTGCCAGCTCACCATATAGTGGCGGGAGCGACACCGGGGAGCTGTTTTTT
V gene: TRBV18; J gene: TRBJ2-2; D gene: -; clone size: -; CDR3 protein: CASNRDTQATGELFF; CDR3 DNA: TGTGCCAGCAACCGGGACACCCAGGCCACCGGGGAGCTGTTTTTT
V gene: TRBV11-2; J gene: TRBJ2-1; D gene: TRBD2; clone size: -; CDR3 protein: CASSTGLAGGPVEQFF; CDR3 DNA: TGTGCCAGCAGCACGGGCCTAGCGGGAGGGCCGGTTGAGCAGTTCTTC
V gene: TRBV5-1; J gene: TRBJ1-4; D gene: TRBD1; clone size: -; CDR3 protein: CASSLSGTGVEKLFF; CDR3 DNA: TGCGCCAGCAGCTTATCCGGGACAGGGGTGGAAAAACTGTTTTTT
V gene: TRBV21-1; J gene: TRBJ1-3; D gene: -; clone size: -; CDR3 protein: CASSKEEDRRGNTIYF; CDR3 DNA: TGTGCCAGCAGCAAAGAGGAGGACAGGAGAGGAAACACCATATATTTT
V gene: TRBV6-5; J gene: TRBJ1-2; D gene: TRBD1; clone size: once; CDR3 protein: CASSRTGGSVYTF; CDR3 DNA: TGTGCCAGCAGTCGGACAGGGGGATCCGTCTACACCTTC
V gene: TRBV5-1; J gene: TRBJ1-4; D gene: -; clone size: -; CDR3 protein: CASSLEGANEKLFF; CDR3 DNA: TGCGCCAGCAGCTTGGAAGGGGCTAATGAAAAACTGTTTTTT
V gene: TRBV19; J gene: TRBJ1-1; D gene: -; clone size: -; CDR3 protein: CASRSSGANTEAFF; CDR3 DNA: TGTGCCAGTAGGAGCAGTGGAGCGAACACTGAAGCTTTCTTT
V gene: TRBV7-9; J gene: TRBJ2-1; D gene: TRBD2; clone size: -; CDR3 protein: CASSPLGGTINYNEQFF; CDR3 DNA: TGTGCCAGCAGCCCCTTAGGCGGGACTATCAATTACAATGAGCAGTTCTTC
V gene: TRBV7-3; J gene: TRBJ2-7; D gene: TRBD2; clone size: -; CDR3 protein: CASRRTSGSDYEQYF; CDR3 DNA: TGTGCCAGCAGGCGGACTAGCGGTAGTGACTACGAGCAGTACTTC
V gene: TRBV2; J gene: TRBJ2-1; D gene: TRBD2; clone size: -; CDR3 protein: CASSEAGGRAYNEQFF; CDR3 DNA: TGTGCCAGCAGTGAAGCGGGGGGGAGGGCGTACAATGAGCAGTTCTTC
V gene: TRBV4-2; J gene: TRBJ2-1; D gene: TRBD2; clone size: -; CDR3 protein: CASSPQERGFITDEQFF; CDR3 DNA: TGTGCCAGCAGCCCCCAGGAGCGGGGGTTCATAACGGATGAGCAGTTCTTC
V gene: TRBV4-2; J gene: TRBJ2-3; D gene: TRBD1; clone size: once; CDR3 protein: CASSQDPPGPRGTDTQYF; CDR3 DNA: TGTGCCAGCAGCCAAGATCCGCCAGGGCCCAGGGGGACAGATACGCAGTATTTT
V gene: TRBV9; J gene: TRBJ2-2; D gene: -; clone size: -; CDR3 protein: CASSVAESSGALNTGELFF; CDR3 DNA: TGTGCCAGCAGCGTAGCTGAATCCAGCGGAGCCCTGAACACCGGGGAGCTGTTTTTT